These 5 T cell receptor beta chains originate from one sample sequenced in a study of blood T cell repertoires in COVID-19. Profiled with immunoSEQ multiplex PCR; TCRdb holds only in-frame clones, not every one. Here the sample spans about 490,000 clones, approximately 83% being singletons. Sequencing input: peripheral blood. These receptors were taken from a human donor in a cohort sampled during active COVID-19.

Details on this clone: Its ends do not fully match the called genes, so a read error is possible. The sample carries other DNA sequences with the same CDR3. The V and J genes are TRBV11-2 and TRBJ2-2, with 7 positions matching TRBD1. CDR1 and CDR2 from the germline V gene are SGHAT and FQNNGV. The CDR3 loop spans 15 amino acids. CDR3 bases: TGTGCCAGCAGCGACAGGGTTTATAACACTGGGGAGCTGTTTTTT. Translation gives CASSDRVYNTGELFF.

The rearrangement uses TRBV7-2 and TRBJ2-5; D call uncertain. Trimming shortened V by 6 bases and J by 1 base, and 12 bases separated the two germline ends. This CDR3 is built from 14 residues. Germline CDR1 and CDR2: SGHTA and FQGNSA. CDR3 residues: CASSPPPGQETQYF. The CDR3 nucleotides read TGTGCCAGCAGTCCCCCTCCCGGCCAAGAGACCCAGTACTTC.

The genes are TRBV5-1 and TRBJ2-1; TRBD1 agrees at 7 bases. This CDR3 has 15 residues. V gave up 4 bases and J gave up 15 bases; unmatched junction bases: 19. Germline V gene data show CDR1 as SGHRS and CDR2 as YFSETQ. The CDR3 sequence: CASSLDGTVNIGAFF. For the CDR3, the DNA is TGCGCCAGCAGCCTGGACGGGACAGTAAATATCGGGGCGTTCTTC.

This CDR3 reads CASMSVGQGEHTF. In DNA, the CDR3 is TGTGCCAGCATGTCCGTGGGACAGGGTGAACACACCTTC. The V call is TRBV3-1 (or the pseudogene TRBV3-2), the J call TRBJ1-2; 9 positions agree with TRBD1. CDR3 length equals 13 residues. The germline V gene has CDR1 LGHDT and CDR2 YNNKEL (reference sequence). V trimming: 7 bases; J trimming: 12 bases; junction bases outside the gene matches: 12.

This clone was detected a few times. The chain recombines TRBV28 with TRBJ1-6, with a tentative D call TRBD1 (5 bases). The ends were cut back, 5 bases at V and 4 bases at J, with 12 bases in the middle. The CDR3 spans 15 residues. CDR1 is MDHEN, CDR2 SYDVKM, per germline. The CDR3 is CASSPGTGYNSPLHF. CDR3 bases: TGTGCCAGCAGTCCCGGGACTGGGTATAATTCACCCCTCCACTTT.